This T cell receptor beta chain was observed in a study of cytomegalovirus exposure and HLA in healthy donors. Findings and caveats of the study: A link between a missense DCLRE1C variant and TCR beta V- and J-gene trimming emerged from a later analysis. Presence/absence analysis assumed near-uniform sequencing depth across donors. It was shown in a later analysis that HLA-associated TCR beta chains were more clonally expanded than other, equally common chains. What a later analysis showed was that several of the most significant clusters appeared linked to common viral pathogens.

Germline V CDR1 and CDR2: GTSNPN, SVGIG (reference sequence). V was pared by 5 bases and J by 2 bases, with 4 bases of the junction left unmatched. CDR3 size: 15 residues. A note on this clone: Its matching antigen is unknown.

PCR used 60 Vbeta primers and 13 Jbeta primers. Clones were read by immunoSEQ multiplex PCR, and TCRdb kept only the in-frame ones, dropping some. The listing contains some 120,000 clones. V and J are TRBV30 and TRBJ2-5, with 14 bases aligning to TRBD2. This sequence was found in a man between 40 and 49 years old in good health and CMV-seronegative. The sequencing input was PBMCs. The CDR3: CAWSGLAGGQETQYF. CDR3 DNA sequence: TGTGCCTGGTCCGGACTAGCGGGAGGTCAAGAGACCCAGTACTTC.